The 26 T cell receptor beta chains below were found in one sample sequenced in a study of control samples from healthy donors and cancer patients. TCRdb's table, derived via immunoSEQ multiplex PCR, lists solely in-frame clones and lacks some. The profile covers more than 95,000 clones, with 75% to 90% appearing a single time and approximately 19% taken by the ten largest. The sequencing sample was made of PBMCs. These receptors were obtained from a man in his fifties or sixties with lung cancer.

This rearrangement joins TRBV6-5 to TRBJ1-2, with D tentatively TRBD1 (5 bases). In germline, CDR1 is MNHEY, CDR2 SVGAGI. The V end was cut by 6 bases, the J end by 6 bases, with 17 bases between. The CDR3 contains 14 residues. The CDR3 nucleotides are TGTGCCAGCAGCCCCCAGACGGGGGGAAATGGCTACACCTTC. Protein sequence: CASSPQTGGNGYTF.

The rearrangement joins TRBV27 to TRBJ2-5; TRBD2 is a possible D gene (5 bases). The CDR3 is made up of 15 amino acids. The germline V gene encodes CDR1 MNHEY and CDR2 SMNVEV (reference sequence). V was shortened by 3 bases and J by 3 bases, with 14 bases between the two germline ends. DNA of the CDR3: TGTGCCAGCAGTTTCTTGGGTGCGGGTGAAGAGACCCAGTACTTC. Translating it yields CASSFLGAGEETQYF.

The V and J genes are TRBV29-1 and TRBJ2-2; TRBD1 aligns across 10 bases. J lost 7 bases, V lost 6 bases, and 11 bases had no gene match. The CDR3 sequence is 15 residues long. Germline loops: CDR1 SQVTM, CDR2 ANQGSEA. The CDR3 DNA reads TGCAGCGTAACCGGGACAGGGGCGGACCACGGGGAGCTGTTTTTT. The encoded protein is CSVTGTGADHGELFF.

The chain couples TRBV10-2 to TRBJ2-1, with D unresolved. V was clipped by 7 bases and J by 8 bases, with 9 bases between them. This CDR3 contains 11 residues. Germline V gene sequence: CDR1 WSHSY, CDR2 SAAADI. The CDR3 here is CASTTPDEQFF. CDR3 DNA sequence: TGCGCCAGCACCACCCCCGATGAGCAGTTCTTC.

The genes are TRBV18 and TRBJ2-7, with D unresolved. Trimming removed 4 bases at V and 0 bases at J, with 10 bases between. CDR3 size: 14 residues. Germline assignment: CDR1 KGHSH and CDR2 LQKENI. This chain's CDR3 is CASSQGGSSYEQYF. Here the CDR3 DNA reads TGTGCCAGCTCACAAGGCGGTAGCTCCTACGAGCAGTACTTC.

This clone was detected once. Other DNA variants within this sample encode the same CDR3. V gene TRBV5-1 combines with J gene TRBJ2-5; D not resolved. The CDR3 is made up of 13 amino acids. The germline V and J ends were trimmed by 0 bases and 5 bases, with 8 bases remaining between them. Germline V gene data show CDR1 as SGHRS and CDR2 as YFSETQ. CDR3 in DNA: TGCGCCAGCAGCTTGGAGGGTGGGGAGACCCAGTACTTC. Translating gives CASSLEGGETQYF.

This chain uses TRBV4-1 with TRBJ2-5; tentative D call: TRBD2 (6 bases). V lost 3 bases and J 3 bases, leaving 14 bases between the germline ends. This CDR3 comprises 15 residues. Germline V lookup: CDR1 MGHRA, CDR2 YSYEKL. CDR3 loop: CASSHGDSGEETQYF. In DNA form, the CDR3 reads TGCGCCAGCAGCCACGGTGATTCGGGGGAAGAGACCCAGTACTTC.

This chain joins TRBV6-5 and TRBJ2-7; the match to TRBD1 covers 7 bases. There are 14 residues in the CDR3. Germline values: CDR1 MNHEY, CDR2 SVGAGI. Trimming took 9 bases from V and 0 from J; bases not matched to a gene: 8. The CDR3 loop reads CASNRGPLSYEQYV. CDR3 in DNA: TGTGCCAGTAACAGGGGCCCCCTCTCCTACGAGCAGTACGTC.

The chain is built from TRBV2 and TRBJ2-2; 7 nucleotides match TRBD1. Unmatched junction bases numbered 6, after V lost 7 bases and J lost 7 bases. The CDR3 totals 13 residues. Germline V gene sequence: CDR1 SNHLY, CDR2 FYNNEI. CDR3 sequence reads: CASNGQVGGELFF. CDR3 nucleotide sequence: TGTGCCAGCAATGGACAGGTTGGCGGGGAGCTGTTTTTT.

This rearrangement joins TRBV2 to TRBJ2-1; D may correspond to TRBD1 or TRBD2 (5 bases each). Trimming stripped 4 bases from V and 4 bases from J, with 8 bases between. CDR3 size: 13 residues. Looked up from germline, CDR1 is SNHLY and CDR2 is FYNNEI. The CDR3 spells CASSGGEYNEQFF. The CDR3 bases are TGTGCCAGCAGTGGAGGGGAATACAATGAGCAGTTCTTC.

The chain couples TRBV6-5 to TRBJ1-2, with TRBD1 as a possible D gene (5 bases). The V and J ends lost 5 bases and 4 bases respectively, with 17 bases between them. The CDR3 has 15 amino acids. The germline CDR1 and CDR2 sequences are MNHEY and SVGAGI. CDR3 in amino acids: CASSHAGDPSYGYTF. The CDR3 coding sequence is TGTGCCAGCAGTCATGCGGGGGATCCCAGCTATGGCTACACCTTC.

CDR3 sequence reads: CASTRSGPGELFF. CDR3 coding DNA: TGTGCCAGCACCCGGTCCGGCCCCGGGGAGCTGTTTTTT. The rearrangement uses TRBV6-5 and TRBJ2-2; unclear D gene. Trimming left V 7 bases short and J 6 bases short, with 12 bases between. CDR3 length: 13 amino acids. Germline CDR1 is MNHEY and CDR2 is SVGAGI.

The rearrangement joins TRBV25-1 to TRBJ1-6; D gene uncertain. The germline V gene has CDR1 MGHDK and CDR2 SYGVNS. The CDR3 is 15 residues long. Trimming removed 3 bases at V and 5 bases at J, with 11 bases between. CDR3: CASSDGGQNNSPLHF. In DNA, the CDR3 is TGTGCCAGCAGTGATGGAGGCCAGAATAATTCACCCCTCCACTTT. The full variable domain, its missing parts supplied by reference TRBV25-1 and TRBJ1-6, is EADIYQTPRYLVIGTGKKITLECSQTMGHDKMYWYQQDPGMELHLIHYSYGVNSTEKGDLSSESTVSRIRTEHFPLTLESARPSHTSQYLCASSDGGQNNSPLHFGNGTRLTVT.

This clone has more than one count but fewer than ten. The chain joins TRBV19 to TRBJ1-5; 7 positions match TRBD1. The germline V gene has CDR1 LNHDA and CDR2 SQIVND (reference sequence). V was clipped by 7 bases and J by 11 bases; unmatched bases: 14. The CDR3 sequence is 14 residues long. The chain's CDR3 is CASNPLSGGEAQHF. The CDR3 DNA follows: TGTGCCAGTAATCCTTTGTCAGGGGGAGAAGCCCAGCATTTT.

The chain employs TRBV9 and TRBJ2-5; 7 bases agree with TRBD2. Germline V lookup: CDR1 SGDLS, CDR2 YYNGEE. V was clipped by 0 bases and J by 2 bases; unmatched bases: 4. The CDR3 contains 15 residues. CDR3: CASSVAAGRQETQYF. DNA of the CDR3: TGTGCCAGCAGCGTAGCAGCGGGGAGACAAGAGACCCAGTACTTC.

The rearrangement uses TRBV3-1 (or the pseudogene TRBV3-2) and TRBJ1-2, with D possibly being TRBD1 (5 bases). The CDR3 is 18 amino acids. V shed 0 bases and J shed 6 bases, with 23 bases lying between them. Germline V gene sequence: CDR1 LGHDT, CDR2 YNNKEL (reference sequence). The DNA for the CDR3 is TGTGCCAGCAGCCAAGATTGGGGCAGGATACTCTCGGTGGATGGCTACACCTTC. The encoded protein is CASSQDWGRILSVDGYTF.

This clone was found once. The DNA for the CDR3 is TGTGCCAGTAGCAACGGACAGGGCCTAATGAACACTGAAGCTTTCTTT. Translating it yields CASSNGQGLMNTEAFF. V gene TRBV19 combines with J gene TRBJ1-1; 8 nucleotides align to TRBD1. CDR3 length: 16 residues. Germline CDR1 and CDR2: LNHDA and SQIVND (reference sequence). With V trimmed by 6 bases and J by 0 bases, 9 bases remained unmatched.

The CDR3 loop reads CASSESVRDWTDTQYF. In DNA form, the CDR3 reads TGCGCCAGCAGTGAGTCGGTGAGGGATTGGACAGATACGCAGTATTTT. The J gene is TRBJ2-3, the V gene TRBV10-1; D perhaps matches TRBD2 (5 bases). The CDR3 is 16 amino acids. Germline V lookup: CDR1 WNHNN, CDR2 SYGVQD (reference sequence). V gave up 0 bases and J gave up 3 bases, with 13 bases separating them.

V gene TRBV7-7 combines with J gene TRBJ2-1; no reliable D call. This CDR3 region has 13 residues. Trimming removed 5 bases at V and 9 bases at J, with 14 bases between. Per germline, CDR1 SSHAT and CDR2 FNYEAQ (reference sequence). The CDR3 is CASSPRVDSEQFF. The DNA of the CDR3 is TGTGCCAGCAGCCCCCGAGTCGACTCTGAGCAGTTCTTC.

This chain links TRBV18 with TRBJ2-5, with TRBD2 matching 7 bases. CDR1 KGHSH and CDR2 LQKENI come from the germline V gene. The CDR3 runs 15 residues. J gave up 2 bases and V 3 bases, and 6 bases lay outside the gene matches. The CDR3 region has the DNA TGTGCCAGCTCACCTGGGTCGGGGGGACAAGAGACCCAGTACTTC. It is translated as CASSPGSGGQETQYF.

The rearrangement joins TRBV27 to TRBJ1-5; a weak D match, TRBD1 (5 bases). Trimming took off 4 bases at V and 5 bases at J, with 24 bases between the two ends. Germline CDR1 reads MNHEY; CDR2 reads SMNVEV (reference sequence). This CDR3 spans 18 amino acids. The CDR3 coding sequence is TGTGCCAGCAGTTCTATCCAGGGTGGCCCTTCTTTATATCAGCCCCAGCATTTT. It yields the protein CASSSIQGGPSLYQPQHF.

With respect to this clone: This sample also contains other DNA sequences that code for the same CDR3. This rearrangement joins TRBV5-1 to TRBJ1-5; 7 bases agree with TRBD1. Germline V gene lookup returns CDR1 SGHRS and CDR2 YFSETQ. V lost 4 bases and J lost 6; bases outside the gene matches: 10. This CDR3 has 15 amino acids. The CDR3 loop reads CASSGGTGEGQPQHF. DNA of the CDR3: TGCGCCAGCAGCGGCGGTACAGGGGAGGGTCAGCCCCAGCATTTT.

CDR3 sequence (DNA): TGTGCCAGCAGTGACAGGGTACCGGACACTGAAGCTTTCTTT. Translated, it gives CASSDRVPDTEAFF. The rearrangement links TRBV6-6 to TRBJ1-1, with TRBD1 matching over 7 bases. Per germline, CDR1 MNHNY and CDR2 SVGAGI (reference sequence). This CDR3 has 14 amino acids. V was pared by 5 bases and J by 3 bases, with 6 bases of the junction left unmatched.

CDR3: CASSVGYRANTEAFF. The CDR3 coding sequence is TGTGCCAGCAGCGTAGGTTACAGGGCAAACACTGAAGCTTTCTTT. The V call is TRBV9, the J call TRBJ1-1; D is possibly TRBD1 (6 bases). The CDR3 length is 15 residues. Trimming removed 0 bases from V and 2 bases from J, with 11 bases in between. Germline V gene lookup returns CDR1 SGDLS and CDR2 YYNGEE.

The chain is built from TRBV6-5 and TRBJ1-6; a possible D gene is TRBD1 (6 bases). The germline V gene has CDR1 MNHEY and CDR2 SVGAGI. This CDR3 is 14 amino acids long. Deletions cut 8 bases from V and 5 bases from J, with 13 bases between. Written as DNA, the CDR3 is TGTGCCAGCTGCTGGACAGTTAATAATTCACCCCTCCACTTT. It translates to CASCWTVNNSPLHF.

The chain employs TRBV11-2 and TRBJ1-3; TRBD1 aligns across 7 bases. CDR1 is SGHAT and CDR2 is FQNNGV in the germline V gene. This CDR3 is built from 14 residues. V shed 3 bases, J shed 2 bases, and the junction held 1 base outside the gene matches. The CDR3 nucleotides read TGTGCCAGCAGCTTTACAGGGGCTGGAAACACCATATATTTT. Translation: CASSFTGAGNTIYF. Full variable domain (remainder filled in from reference TRBV11-2 and TRBJ1-3): EAGVAQSPRYKIIEKRQSVAFWCNPISGHATLYWYQQILGQGPKLLIQFQNNGVVDDSQLPKDRFSAERLKGVDSTLKIQPAKLEDSAVYLCASSFTGAGNTIYFGEGSWLTVV.